This TCR beta chain was identified in a study of OX40 agonist ivuxolimab in advanced cancers. Study-level results: Both blood CD4+ and CD8+ T cells showed clonal growth by week 6 at 0.1 to 3.0 mg/kg. Several nonresponders also turned out to have low normalized T-cell clonal expansion.

The V gene lost 0 bases and the J gene lost 5 bases, with 5 bases spanning the gap. CDR1 and CDR2 (germline): LGHNA, YNFKEQ. This CDR3 contains 12 residues. Clones were read by immunoSEQ multiplex PCR, and TCRdb kept only the in-frame ones, dropping some. The sample contains approximately 130,000 clones, 90% of which appear only once. Turning to this clone: Its antigen is currently unknown.

The study sampled blood at baseline, cycle 4 day 1, and cycle 7 day 1. The receptor comes from an adult with an advanced solid tumor such as melanoma, head and neck, liver or kidney cancer. The material sequenced was CD4+ or CD8+ T cells sorted from blood, taken in a trial of the OX40 agonist ivuxolimab. The rearrangement joins TRBV4-2 to TRBJ2-7; D remains ambiguous. The CDR3 region is CASSQDRHEQYF. The CDR3 nucleotides read TGTGCCAGCAGCCAAGATCGACACGAGCAGTACTTC.